This T cell receptor (beta chain) appears in the sequencing data of a study of T-cell reconstitution after alpha-beta-depleted transplantation in children. Unique molecular identifiers were used in preparing the TCRbeta library. Each CDR3 protein gets one entry after TCRdb re-called the PCR reads with MiXCR. The sample has 250,000 to 350,000 distinct CDR3 sequences; 9.9% are singletons. At least ten counts were recorded for this clonotype. The CDR3 contains 13 residues. The V and J ends lost 3 bases and 0 bases respectively, with 2 bases between them. Looked up from germline, CDR1 is ENHRY and CDR2 is SYGVKD.

The specimen was PBMCs from the stem cell graft donor, collected from the stem cell graft. This receptor was obtained from a human donor who donated a stem cell graft to a child with SCID. The chain couples TRBV10-3 to TRBJ2-2; D gene uncertain. The CDR3 region is CAISDSNTGELFF. CDR3 nucleotides: TGTGCCATCAGTGATTCGAACACCGGGGAGCTGTTTTTT.